The next 24 T cell receptor beta chains were all read from a single sample in a study of blood T cell repertoires in COVID-19. Data came from immunoSEQ multiplex PCR; TCRdb stores just in-frame clones and leaves some out. The data contain roughly 310,000 clones, more than 75% of them seen just once; the ten biggest clones take up around 2.5%. The specimen was PBMCs or T cells enriched from blood (not recorded which). The origin of the receptors is a man in his 60s who had recovered from COVID-19.

V gene TRBV19 combines with J gene TRBJ2-7, with 7 bases matching TRBD1. V trimming: 10 bases; J trimming: 0 bases; junction bases outside the gene matches: 9. This CDR3 spans 14 amino acids. Germline V gene lookup returns CDR1 LNHDA and CDR2 SQIVND (reference sequence). CDR3 in amino acids: CATSGTVYSYEQYF. CDR3 DNA: TGTGCCACGTCCGGGACAGTCTACTCCTACGAGCAGTACTTC. Using reference TRBV19 and TRBJ2-7 for the parts outside the CDR3, the full variable domain is DGGITQSPKYLFRKEGQNVTLSCEQNLNHDAMYWYRQDPGQGLRLIYYSQIVNDFQKGDIAEGYSVSREKKESFPLTVTSAQKNPTAFYLCATSGTVYSYEQYFGPGTRLTVT.

The chain combines TRBV3-1 (or the pseudogene TRBV3-2) with TRBJ1-6, with 7 bases matching TRBD1. Losses at the gene ends were 4 bases for V and 10 bases for J; bases not matched to a gene: 7. Looked up from germline, CDR1 is LGHDT and CDR2 is YNNKEL (reference sequence). The length of the CDR3 is 14 residues. CDR3 amino acids: CASSPATGMSPLHF. The CDR3 DNA is TGTGCCAGCAGCCCTGCGACAGGGATGTCACCCCTCCACTTT.

This chain connects TRBV5-6 to TRBJ1-4; 9 bases are shared with TRBD1. CDR1 and CDR2 from the germline V gene are SGHDT and YYEEEE. The CDR3 runs to 14 residues. J was trimmed by 5 bases and V by 2 bases; bases with no gene match: 1. CDR3 DNA sequence: TGTGCCAGCAGCTTTGGGACAGGGAATGAAAAACTGTTTTTT. Translation gives CASSFGTGNEKLFF.

The V gene is TRBV25-1, the J gene TRBJ1-3; no reliable D call. CDR3 length: 15 residues. Germline-derived CDR1 and CDR2 are MGHDK and SYGVNS. V lost 5 bases and J lost 0, with 11 bases in between. CDR3 nucleotides: TGTGCCAGCAGTCCTTCCCGGGGCTCTGGAAACACCATATATTTT. This translates into CASSPSRGSGNTIYF.

This chain joins TRBV11-2 and TRBJ2-1, with D possibly TRBD2 on 6 matching bases. Trimming shortened V by 1 base and J by 4 bases, and 11 bases separated the two germline ends. The germline CDR1 and CDR2 sequences are SGHAT and FQNNGV. This CDR3 is built from 15 residues. The CDR3 spells CASSLAGGFYNEQFF. CDR3 nucleotides: TGTGCCAGCAGCTTAGCCGGAGGGTTTTACAATGAGCAGTTCTTC. The whole variable domain, remainder taken from reference TRBV11-2 and TRBJ2-1, is EAGVAQSPRYKIIEKRQSVAFWCNPISGHATLYWYQQILGQGPKLLIQFQNNGVVDDSQLPKDRFSAERLKGVDSTLKIQPAKLEDSAVYLCASSLAGGFYNEQFFGPGTRLTVL.

The rearrangement joins TRBV11-3 to TRBJ2-1, with 12 positions matching TRBD2. The CDR3 has 15 residues. The germline V gene encodes CDR1 SGHNT and CDR2 YENEEA. V shed 2 bases, J shed 10 bases, and the junction held 6 bases outside the gene matches. The CDR3 protein is CASSLLAGGRWEQFF. DNA of the CDR3: TGTGCCAGCAGCTTACTAGCGGGAGGGCGGTGGGAGCAGTTCTTC. Using reference TRBV11-3 and TRBJ2-1 for the parts outside the CDR3, the full variable domain is EAGVVQSPRYKIIEKKQPVAFWCNPISGHNTLYWYLQNLGQGPELLIRYENEEAVDDSQLPKDRFSAERLKGVDSTLKIQPAELGDSAVYLCASSLLAGGRWEQFFGPGTRLTVL.

V is TRBV19 and J is TRBJ1-3, with a possible D match to TRBD1 (6 bases). The CDR3 is 15 residues long. V was trimmed by 9 bases and J by 2 bases, leaving 17 bases between them. CDR1 and CDR2 from the germline V gene are LNHDA and SQIVND (reference sequence). Written as DNA, the CDR3 is TGTGCCAGCATACCCAGGGGAATAACTGGAAACACCATATATTTT. Translation gives CASIPRGITGNTIYF.

V usage is TRBV4-3 and J usage is TRBJ1-1, with 9 positions matching TRBD1. This CDR3 comprises 15 residues. In germline, CDR1 is LGHNA, CDR2 YSLEER. V shed 4 bases and J 6 bases; nucleotides not matched to a gene: 9. In DNA, the CDR3 is TGCGCCAGCAGCCCGGCCGGGACAGGGTCGCCTGAAGCTTTCTTT. This translates into CASSPAGTGSPEAFF.

This clone was seen a few times. This rearrangement joins TRBV6-5 to TRBJ1-2; perhaps TRBD1 as D (6 bases). CDR3 size: 15 residues. Trimming took off 7 bases at V and 0 bases at J, with 15 bases between the two ends. Germline-derived CDR1 and CDR2 are MNHEY and SVGAGI. This CDR3 reads CASTSRHRANYGYTF. Written as DNA, the CDR3 is TGTGCCAGCACCTCACGTCACAGGGCTAACTATGGCTACACCTTC.

This chain joins TRBV6-6 and TRBJ1-6; no clear D. Trimming cost V 8 bases and J 7 bases, with 12 bases left between them. This CDR3 contains 13 residues. Germline V gene sequence: CDR1 MNHNY, CDR2 SVGAGI (reference sequence). The CDR3 spells CASGVSINSPLHF. As DNA, the CDR3 is TGTGCCAGCGGAGTCAGTATAAATTCACCCCTCCACTTT.

The CDR3 here is CASSVGQGPSYEQYF. CDR3 in DNA: TGTGCCAGCAGCGTGGGACAGGGGCCCTCCTACGAGCAGTACTTC. The chain has TRBV7-2 and TRBJ2-7; 10 bases map to TRBD1. The CDR3 loop spans 15 amino acids. J lost 0 bases, V lost 5 bases, and 4 bases had no gene match. CDR1 SGHTA and CDR2 FQGNSA come from the germline V gene.

The V call is TRBV7-9, the J call TRBJ1-6, with D unclear. The CDR3 totals 15 residues. The V end was cut by 4 bases, the J end by 7 bases, with 14 bases between. Germline assignment: CDR1 SEHNR and CDR2 FQNEAQ (reference sequence). The CDR3 protein is CASSSNEGRNSPLHF. In nucleotides, the CDR3 is TGTGCCAGCAGCTCCAACGAGGGCCGCAATTCACCCCTCCACTTT.

This clone has more than one count but fewer than ten. V and J are TRBV11-1 and TRBJ1-6; 9 positions match TRBD1. The length of the CDR3 is 14 residues. The J segment lost 7 bases and the V segment lost 3 bases, leaving 1 base of the junction unmatched. CDR1 SGHAT and CDR2 FQDESV come from the germline V gene (reference sequence). DNA for the CDR3: TGTGCCAGCAGCTTCGGGACAGGGAATTCACCCCTCCACTTT. Protein product: CASSFGTGNSPLHF. The complete variable domain, with remaining parts taken from reference TRBV11-1 and TRBJ1-6, reads EAEVAQSPRYKITEKSQAVAFWCDPISGHATLYWYRQILGQGPELLVQFQDESVVDDSQLPKDRFSAERLKGVDSTLKIQPAELGDSAMYLCASSFGTGNSPLHFGNGTRLTVT.

J is TRBJ2-1 and V is TRBV29-1; 8 bases map to TRBD2. CDR1 and CDR2 from the germline V gene are SQVTM and ANQGSEA. V lost 6 bases to trimming and J lost 7 bases; unmatched junction nucleotides: 8. This CDR3 spans 13 amino acids. The CDR3 sequence is CSVSGLESNEQFF. CDR3 sequence (DNA): TGCAGCGTGTCGGGACTAGAATCGAATGAGCAGTTCTTC.

The chain recombines TRBV21-1 with TRBJ2-6; the table's D call TRBD1 went unverified against the DNA. TRBV21-1 is reported as a pseudogene. The CDR3 is 16 amino acids. This chain's CDR3 is CASSRQQGPGANVLTF. The CDR3 DNA reads TGTGCCAGCAGCAGACAACAGGGGCCTGGGGCCAACGTCCTGACTTTC.

The genes are TRBV5-8 and TRBJ2-7, with D perhaps TRBD1 (6 bases). This CDR3 is 13 amino acids long. V lost 3 bases to trimming and J lost 3 bases, with 10 bases between them. Germline CDR1 and CDR2: SGHTS and YDEGEE. The CDR3 sequence: CASSYADSYEQYF. The CDR3 DNA sequence: TGTGCCAGCAGCTATGCGGACAGCTACGAGCAGTACTTC.

V gene TRBV3-1 (or the pseudogene TRBV3-2) combines with J gene TRBJ1-4; 8 bases are shared with TRBD1. Germline-derived CDR1 and CDR2 are LGHDT and YNNKEL (reference sequence). V lost 3 bases and J lost 13; bases outside the gene matches: 13. This CDR3 is built from 15 residues. CDR3 protein: CASSHSGQAPRGLFF. The CDR3 nucleotides read TGTGCCAGCAGCCACTCGGGACAGGCGCCCCGGGGACTGTTTTTT.

The table lists this clone with a few counts. In DNA, the CDR3 is TGTGCCAGCAATTTGGGAGGAACGAGTTGGGGAAAACTGTTTTTT. Amino acids: CASNLGGTSWGKLFF. This sequence joins TRBV6-5 and TRBJ1-4, with D hard to call. The V end lost 7 bases, the J end lost 10 bases, and 22 bases lay between the germline ends. The CDR3 extends over 15 amino acids. Looked up from germline, CDR1 is MNHEY and CDR2 is SVGAGI.

The chain is built from TRBV19 and TRBJ2-7, with D perhaps TRBD2 (6 bases). Germline CDR1 and CDR2: LNHDA and SQIVND (reference sequence). V lost 3 bases to trimming and J lost 2 bases, with 14 bases between them. The CDR3 has 15 residues. The CDR3 region is CASSMGSGITYEQYF. CDR3 bases: TGTGCCAGTAGTATGGGTAGCGGAATTACCTACGAGCAGTACTTC. The full variable domain, in which reference TRBV19 and TRBJ2-7 provide the parts outside the CDR3, is DGGITQSPKYLFRKEGQNVTLSCEQNLNHDAMYWYRQDPGQGLRLIYYSQIVNDFQKGDIAEGYSVSREKKESFPLTVTSAQKNPTAFYLCASSMGSGITYEQYFGPGTRLTVT.

This clone was detected once. The chain combines TRBV6-1 with TRBJ1-5; TRBD1 might be the D (5 bases). The CDR3 extends over 16 amino acids. The germline V gene has CDR1 MNHNS and CDR2 SASEGT. Trimming shortened V by 0 bases and J by 1 base, and 10 bases separated the two germline ends. CDR3 sequence reads: CASSEAGQGSNQPQHF. The CDR3 bases are TGTGCCAGCAGTGAAGCGGGCCAGGGAAGCAATCAGCCCCAGCATTTT.

J is TRBJ1-6 and V is TRBV2, with TRBD1 matching 9 bases. Trimming took 5 bases from V and 9 from J; bases not matched to a gene: 8. CDR3 length: 15 residues. Germline-derived CDR1 and CDR2 are SNHLY and FYNNEI. The CDR3 spells CASSRDRESVSPLHF. The CDR3 DNA reads as TGTGCCAGCAGTCGGGACAGGGAGTCGGTTTCACCCCTCCACTTT. The whole variable domain, filled in from reference TRBV2 and TRBJ1-6, reads EPEVTQTPSHQVTQMGQEVILRCVPISNHLYFYWYRQILGQKVEFLVSFYNNEISEKSEIFDDQFSVERPDGSNFTLKIRSTKLEDSAMYFCASSRDRESVSPLHFGNGTRLTVT.

This chain connects TRBV11-3 to TRBJ2-1; 9 nucleotides match TRBD1. Trimming removed 5 bases from V and 6 bases from J; junction bases left unmatched: 2. The CDR3 runs to 13 residues. CDR1 and CDR2 from the germline V gene are SGHNT and YENEEA. CDR3 amino acids: CASSLQGANEQFF. CDR3 DNA sequence: TGTGCCAGCAGCCTACAGGGGGCCAATGAGCAGTTCTTC.

This chain connects TRBV5-1 to TRBJ2-7, with 12 positions matching TRBD2. Germline V gene lookup returns CDR1 SGHRS and CDR2 YFSETQ. Trimming at V came to 1 base and at J to 6 bases, leaving 2 bases not matched to a gene. This CDR3 contains 14 residues. In DNA form, the CDR3 reads TGCGCCAGCAGCTTGAGACTAGCGGGAGCCGAGCAGTACTTC. Amino acid sequence: CASSLRLAGAEQYF.

The chain is built from TRBV6-5 and TRBJ1-5; tentatively, D is TRBD1 (6 bases). The V and J ends lost 11 bases and 0 bases respectively, with 11 bases between them. The CDR3 has 13 amino acids. Looked up from germline, CDR1 is MNHEY and CDR2 is SVGAGI. CDR3 sequence: CAAGAFSNQPQHF. The CDR3 coding sequence is TGTGCCGCGGGGGCTTTTAGCAATCAGCCCCAGCATTTT.